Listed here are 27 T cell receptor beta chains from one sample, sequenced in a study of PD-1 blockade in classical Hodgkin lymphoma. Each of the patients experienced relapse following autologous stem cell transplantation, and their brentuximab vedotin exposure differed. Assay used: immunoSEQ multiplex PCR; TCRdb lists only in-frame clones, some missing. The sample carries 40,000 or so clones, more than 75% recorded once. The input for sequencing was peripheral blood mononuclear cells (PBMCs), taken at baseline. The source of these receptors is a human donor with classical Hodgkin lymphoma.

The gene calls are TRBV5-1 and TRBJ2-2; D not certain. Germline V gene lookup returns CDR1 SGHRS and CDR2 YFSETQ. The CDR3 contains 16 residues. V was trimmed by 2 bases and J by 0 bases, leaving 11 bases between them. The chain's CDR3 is CASSFFRVSNTGELFF. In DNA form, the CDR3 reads TGCGCCAGCAGCTTTTTCCGGGTCTCGAACACCGGGGAGCTGTTTTTT.

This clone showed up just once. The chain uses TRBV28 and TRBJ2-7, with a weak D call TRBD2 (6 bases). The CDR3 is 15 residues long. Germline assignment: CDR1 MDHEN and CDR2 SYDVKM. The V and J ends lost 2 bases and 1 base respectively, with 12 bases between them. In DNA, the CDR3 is TGTGCCAGCAGTTTACCCGGGACTCTATCCTACGAGCAGTACTTC. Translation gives CASSLPGTLSYEQYF.

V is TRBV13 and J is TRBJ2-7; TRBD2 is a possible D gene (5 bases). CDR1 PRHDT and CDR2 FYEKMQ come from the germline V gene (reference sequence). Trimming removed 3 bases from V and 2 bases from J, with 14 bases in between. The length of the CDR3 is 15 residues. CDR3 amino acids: CASSFIRGNPYEQYF. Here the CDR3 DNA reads TGTGCCAGCAGCTTTATACGGGGAAACCCCTACGAGCAGTACTTC.

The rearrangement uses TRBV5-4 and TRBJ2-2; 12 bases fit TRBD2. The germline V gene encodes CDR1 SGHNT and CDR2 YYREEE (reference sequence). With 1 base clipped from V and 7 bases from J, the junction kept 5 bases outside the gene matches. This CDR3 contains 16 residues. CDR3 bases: TGTGCCAGCAGCTTGAGACTAGCGGGAGAGGGCGGGGAGCTGTTTTTT. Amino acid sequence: CASSLRLAGEGGELFF.

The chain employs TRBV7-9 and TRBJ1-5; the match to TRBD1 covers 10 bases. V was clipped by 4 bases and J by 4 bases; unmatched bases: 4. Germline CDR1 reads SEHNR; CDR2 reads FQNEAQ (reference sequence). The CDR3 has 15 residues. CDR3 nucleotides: TGTGCCAGCAGCTCGGGACAGGGGAAAAATCAGCCCCAGCATTTT. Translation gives CASSSGQGKNQPQHF. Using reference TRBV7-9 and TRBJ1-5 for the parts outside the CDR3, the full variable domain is DTGVSQNPRHKITKRGQNVTFRCDPISEHNRLYWYRQTLGQGPEFLTYFQNEAQLEKSRLLSDRFSAERPKGSFSTLEIQRTEQGDSAMYLCASSSGQGKNQPQHFGDGTRLSIL.

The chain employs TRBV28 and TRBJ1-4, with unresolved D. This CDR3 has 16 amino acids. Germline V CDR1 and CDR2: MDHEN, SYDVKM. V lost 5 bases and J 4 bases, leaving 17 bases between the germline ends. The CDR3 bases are TGTGCCAGCAGTCCTCCCCCGAAGGGATATAATGAAAAACTGTTTTTT. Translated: CASSPPPKGYNEKLFF.

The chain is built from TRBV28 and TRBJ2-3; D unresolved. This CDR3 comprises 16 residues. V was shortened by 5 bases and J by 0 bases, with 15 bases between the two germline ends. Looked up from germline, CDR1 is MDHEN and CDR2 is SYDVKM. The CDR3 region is CASSPLIPLSTDTQYF. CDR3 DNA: TGTGCCAGCAGTCCCCTTATCCCCCTTAGCACAGATACGCAGTATTTT.

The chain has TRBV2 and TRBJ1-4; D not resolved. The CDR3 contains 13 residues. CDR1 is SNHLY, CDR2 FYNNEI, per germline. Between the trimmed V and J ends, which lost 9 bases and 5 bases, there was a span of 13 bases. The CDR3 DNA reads TGTGCCAGTCTGACACGGGTGAATGAAAAACTGTTTTTT. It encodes CASLTRVNEKLFF.

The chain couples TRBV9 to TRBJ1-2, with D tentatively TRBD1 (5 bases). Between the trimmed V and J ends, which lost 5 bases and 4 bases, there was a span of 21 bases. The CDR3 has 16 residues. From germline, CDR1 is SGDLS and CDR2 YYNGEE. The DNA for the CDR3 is TGTGCCAGCAGTAGTGGGTCAGGGCAGGAGGGCTATGGCTACACCTTC. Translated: CASSSGSGQEGYGYTF.

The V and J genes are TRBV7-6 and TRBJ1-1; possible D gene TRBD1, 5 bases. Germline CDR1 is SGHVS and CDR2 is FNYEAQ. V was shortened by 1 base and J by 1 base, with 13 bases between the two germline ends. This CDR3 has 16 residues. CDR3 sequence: CASSLGPLTGNTEAFF. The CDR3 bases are TGTGCCAGCAGCTTAGGCCCACTAACAGGGAACACTGAAGCTTTCTTT.

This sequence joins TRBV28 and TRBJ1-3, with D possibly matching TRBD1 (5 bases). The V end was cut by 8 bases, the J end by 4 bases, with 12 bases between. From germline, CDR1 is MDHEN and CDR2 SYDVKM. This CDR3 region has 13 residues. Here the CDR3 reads CASLRVGGNTIYF. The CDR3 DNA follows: TGTGCCAGCCTCAGGGTCGGAGGAAACACCATATATTTT.

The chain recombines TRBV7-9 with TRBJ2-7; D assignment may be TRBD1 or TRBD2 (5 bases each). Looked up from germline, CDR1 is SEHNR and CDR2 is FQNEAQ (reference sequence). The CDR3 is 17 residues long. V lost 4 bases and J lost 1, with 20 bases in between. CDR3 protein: CASSSQLPGRRSYEQYF. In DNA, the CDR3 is TGTGCCAGCAGCTCACAGCTGCCGGGACGCCGATCCTACGAGCAGTACTTC. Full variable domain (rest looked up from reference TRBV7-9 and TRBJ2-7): DTGVSQNPRHKITKRGQNVTFRCDPISEHNRLYWYRQTLGQGPEFLTYFQNEAQLEKSRLLSDRFSAERPKGSFSTLEIQRTEQGDSAMYLCASSSQLPGRRSYEQYFGPGTRLTVT.

CDR3 bases: TGTGCCAGCAGTCCCCTAGTTGGGGGGGATGCCTACGAGCAGTACTTC. It yields the protein CASSPLVGGDAYEQYF. This chain uses TRBV2 with TRBJ2-7; 7 nucleotides agree with TRBD2. The germline gives CDR1 SNHLY, CDR2 FYNNEI. Trimming at V came to 5 bases and at J to 2 bases, leaving 12 bases not matched to a gene. There are 16 residues in the CDR3.

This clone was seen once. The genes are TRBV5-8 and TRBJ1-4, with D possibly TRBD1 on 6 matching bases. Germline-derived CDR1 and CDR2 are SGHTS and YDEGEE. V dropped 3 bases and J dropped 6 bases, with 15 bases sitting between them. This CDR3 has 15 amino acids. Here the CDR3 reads CASSSYRERDEKLFF. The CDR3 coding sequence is TGTGCCAGCAGCTCCTACAGGGAGAGGGATGAAAAACTGTTTTTT.

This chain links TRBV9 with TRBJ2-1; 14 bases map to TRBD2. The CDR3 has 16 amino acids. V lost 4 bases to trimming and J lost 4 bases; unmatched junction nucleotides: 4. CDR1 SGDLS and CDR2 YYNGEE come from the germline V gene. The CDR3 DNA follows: TGTGCCAGCAGCATCCGACTAGCGGGGGGGTACAATGAGCAGTTCTTC. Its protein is CASSIRLAGGYNEQFF.

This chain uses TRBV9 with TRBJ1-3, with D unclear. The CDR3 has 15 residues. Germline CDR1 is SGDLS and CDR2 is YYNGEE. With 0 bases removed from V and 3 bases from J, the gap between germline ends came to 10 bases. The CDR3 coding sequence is TGTGCCAGCAGCGTAGAGAGTTCGGTTGGAAACACCATATATTTT. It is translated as CASSVESSVGNTIYF. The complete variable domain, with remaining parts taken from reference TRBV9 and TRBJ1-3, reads DSGVTQTPKHLITATGQRVTLRCSPRSGDLSVYWYQQSLDQGLQFLIQYYNGEERAKGNILERFSAQQFPDLHSELNLSSLELGDSALYFCASSVESSVGNTIYFGEGSWLTVV.

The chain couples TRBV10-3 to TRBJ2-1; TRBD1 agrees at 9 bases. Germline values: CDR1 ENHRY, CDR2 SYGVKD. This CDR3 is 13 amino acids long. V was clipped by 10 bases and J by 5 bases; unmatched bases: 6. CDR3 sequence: CATTGQGDNEQFF. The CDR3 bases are TGTGCCACCACGGGACAGGGAGACAATGAGCAGTTCTTC.

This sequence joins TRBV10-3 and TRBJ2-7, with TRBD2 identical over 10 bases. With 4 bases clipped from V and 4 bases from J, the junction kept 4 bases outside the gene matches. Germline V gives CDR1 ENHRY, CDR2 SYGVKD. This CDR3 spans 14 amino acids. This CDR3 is CAISGPGLAYEQYF. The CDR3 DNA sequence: TGTGCCATCAGTGGACCGGGACTAGCGTACGAGCAGTACTTC.

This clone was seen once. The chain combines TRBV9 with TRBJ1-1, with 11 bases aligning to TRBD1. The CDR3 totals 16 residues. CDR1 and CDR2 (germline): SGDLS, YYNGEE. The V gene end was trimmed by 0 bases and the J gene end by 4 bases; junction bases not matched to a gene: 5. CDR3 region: CASSVGLGTGGTEAFF. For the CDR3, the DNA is TGTGCCAGCAGCGTAGGCCTTGGGACAGGGGGCACTGAAGCTTTCTTT.

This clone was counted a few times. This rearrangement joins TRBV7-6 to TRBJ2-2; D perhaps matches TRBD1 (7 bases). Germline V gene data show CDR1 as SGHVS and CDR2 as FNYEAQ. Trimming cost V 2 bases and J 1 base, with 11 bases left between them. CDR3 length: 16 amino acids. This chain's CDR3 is CASSLQGGQNTGELFF. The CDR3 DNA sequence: TGTGCCAGCAGCTTACAGGGGGGCCAGAACACCGGGGAGCTGTTTTTT.

CDR3 in DNA: TGTGCCAGCTCACCGGCAGGTATTGTGATGAACACTGAAGCTTTCTTT. Translating gives CASSPAGIVMNTEAFF. V and J are TRBV18 and TRBJ1-1; D gene ambiguous. CDR3 length: 16 amino acids. The germline V and J ends were trimmed by 3 bases and 0 bases, with 14 bases remaining between them. Germline CDR1 KGHSH, CDR2 LQKENI.

As DNA, the CDR3 is TGTGCCAGCAGTGGAGACAGATCTCCTGGGGCCAACGTCCTGACTTTC. This codes for CASSGDRSPGANVLTF. The chain carries TRBV27 and TRBJ2-6; TRBD1 might be the D (5 bases). Looked up from germline, CDR1 is MNHEY and CDR2 is SMNVEV (reference sequence). V lost 5 bases and J lost 2, with 13 bases in between. The CDR3 contains 16 residues.

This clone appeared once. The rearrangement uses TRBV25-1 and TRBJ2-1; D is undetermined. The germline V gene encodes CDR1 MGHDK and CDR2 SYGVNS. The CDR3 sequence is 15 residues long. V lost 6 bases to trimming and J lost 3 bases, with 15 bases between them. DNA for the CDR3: TGTGCCAGCAGCCCGGGCCCCTCCAACTACAATGAGCAGTTCTTC. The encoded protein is CASSPGPSNYNEQFF.

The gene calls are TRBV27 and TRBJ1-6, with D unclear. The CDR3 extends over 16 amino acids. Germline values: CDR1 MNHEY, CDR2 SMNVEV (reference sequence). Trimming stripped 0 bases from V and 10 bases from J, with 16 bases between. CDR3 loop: CASSLSNAGGLSPLHF. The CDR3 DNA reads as TGTGCCAGCAGTTTATCGAATGCTGGTGGTCTATCACCCCTCCACTTT.

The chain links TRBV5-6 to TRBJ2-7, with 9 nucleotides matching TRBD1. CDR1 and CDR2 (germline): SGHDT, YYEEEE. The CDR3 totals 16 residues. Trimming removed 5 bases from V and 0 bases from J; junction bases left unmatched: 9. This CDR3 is CASSLTGTGISYEQYF. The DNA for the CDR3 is TGTGCCAGCAGTTTAACCGGGACAGGGATCTCCTACGAGCAGTACTTC.

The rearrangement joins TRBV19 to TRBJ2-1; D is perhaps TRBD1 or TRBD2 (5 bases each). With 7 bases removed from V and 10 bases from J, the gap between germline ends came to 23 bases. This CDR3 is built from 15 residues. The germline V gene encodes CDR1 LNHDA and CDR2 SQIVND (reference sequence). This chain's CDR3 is CASTHSGTLQQEQFF. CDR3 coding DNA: TGTGCCAGTACCCACTCCGGGACCCTCCAACAGGAGCAGTTCTTC.

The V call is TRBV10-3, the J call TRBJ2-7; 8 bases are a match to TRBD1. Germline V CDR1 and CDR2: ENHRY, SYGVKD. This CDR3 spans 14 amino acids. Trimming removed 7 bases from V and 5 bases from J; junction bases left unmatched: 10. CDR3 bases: TGTGCCATCATGGACGGGGCAGGGGGCGACGAGCAGTACTTC. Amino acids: CAIMDGAGGDEQYF.